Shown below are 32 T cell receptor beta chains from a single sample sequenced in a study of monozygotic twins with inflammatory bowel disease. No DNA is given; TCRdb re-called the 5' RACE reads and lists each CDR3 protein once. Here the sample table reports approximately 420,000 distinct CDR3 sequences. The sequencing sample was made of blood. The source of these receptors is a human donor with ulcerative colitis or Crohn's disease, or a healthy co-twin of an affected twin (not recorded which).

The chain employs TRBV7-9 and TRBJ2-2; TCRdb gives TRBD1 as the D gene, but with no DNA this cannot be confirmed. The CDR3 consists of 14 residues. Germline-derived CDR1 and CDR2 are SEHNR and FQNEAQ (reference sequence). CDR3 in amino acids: CASSYQGDTGELFF.

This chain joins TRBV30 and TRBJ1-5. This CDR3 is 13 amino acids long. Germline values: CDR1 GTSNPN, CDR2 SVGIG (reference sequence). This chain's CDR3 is CAWSVGQSQPQHF.

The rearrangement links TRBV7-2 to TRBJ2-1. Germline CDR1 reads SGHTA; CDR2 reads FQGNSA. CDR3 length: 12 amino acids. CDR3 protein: CASSPDINEQFF.

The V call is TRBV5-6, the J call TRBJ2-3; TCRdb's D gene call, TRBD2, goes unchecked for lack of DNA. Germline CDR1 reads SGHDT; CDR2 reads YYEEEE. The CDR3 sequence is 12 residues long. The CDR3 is CASSFLADTQYF.

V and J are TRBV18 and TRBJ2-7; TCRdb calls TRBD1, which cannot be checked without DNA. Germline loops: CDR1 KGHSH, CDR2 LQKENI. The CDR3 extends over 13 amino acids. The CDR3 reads CASSRGPNYEQYF.

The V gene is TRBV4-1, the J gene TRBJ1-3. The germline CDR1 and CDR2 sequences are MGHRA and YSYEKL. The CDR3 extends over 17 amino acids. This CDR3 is CASSQDPLVRAGNTIYF.

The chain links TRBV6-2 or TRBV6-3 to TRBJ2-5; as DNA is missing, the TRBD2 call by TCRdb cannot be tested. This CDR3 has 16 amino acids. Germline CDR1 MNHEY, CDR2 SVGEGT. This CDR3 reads CASRLLAGGLQETQYF.

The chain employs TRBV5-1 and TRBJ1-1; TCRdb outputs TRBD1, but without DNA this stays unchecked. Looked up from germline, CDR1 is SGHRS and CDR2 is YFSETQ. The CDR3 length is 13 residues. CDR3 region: CASSLAGEGWAFF. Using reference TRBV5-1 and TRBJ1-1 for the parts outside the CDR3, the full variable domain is KAGVTQTPRYLIKTRGQQVTLSCSPISGHRSVSWYQQTPGQGLQFLFEYFSETQRNKGNFPGRFSGRQFSNSRSEMNVSTLELGDSALYLCASSLAGEGWAFFGQGTRLTVV.

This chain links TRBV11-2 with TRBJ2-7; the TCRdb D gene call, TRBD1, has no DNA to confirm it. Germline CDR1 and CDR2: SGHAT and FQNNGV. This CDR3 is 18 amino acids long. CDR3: CASSLRPSGGASSYEQYF.

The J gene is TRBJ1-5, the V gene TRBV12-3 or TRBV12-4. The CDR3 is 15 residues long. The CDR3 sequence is CASSFHGDSNQRQHF.

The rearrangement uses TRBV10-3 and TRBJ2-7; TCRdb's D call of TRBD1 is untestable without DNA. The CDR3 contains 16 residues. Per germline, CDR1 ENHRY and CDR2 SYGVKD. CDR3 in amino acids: CAISEAGGTVPDEQYF.

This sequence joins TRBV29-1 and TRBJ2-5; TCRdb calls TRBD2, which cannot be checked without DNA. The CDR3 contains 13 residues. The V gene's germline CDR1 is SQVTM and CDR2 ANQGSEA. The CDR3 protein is CSAPDIRGETQYF.

This chain's CDR3 is CATRGVPGANVLTF. The chain carries TRBV5-1 and TRBJ2-6; the D gene TCRdb calls, TRBD2, cannot be checked with no DNA. The CDR3 is made up of 14 amino acids. CDR1 and CDR2 (germline): SGHRS, YFSETQ.

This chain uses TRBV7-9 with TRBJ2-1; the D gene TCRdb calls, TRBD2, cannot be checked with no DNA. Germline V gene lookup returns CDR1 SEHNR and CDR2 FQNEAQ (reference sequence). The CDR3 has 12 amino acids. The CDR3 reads CARGSVRDEQFF.

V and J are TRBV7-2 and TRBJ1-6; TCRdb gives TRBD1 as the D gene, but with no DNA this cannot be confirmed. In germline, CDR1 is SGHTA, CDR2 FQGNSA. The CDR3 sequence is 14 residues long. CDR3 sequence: CASSSQGDGSPLHF.

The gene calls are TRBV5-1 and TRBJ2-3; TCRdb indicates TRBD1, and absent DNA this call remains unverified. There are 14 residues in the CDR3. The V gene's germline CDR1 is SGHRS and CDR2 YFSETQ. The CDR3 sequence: CASSLAALTDTQYF.

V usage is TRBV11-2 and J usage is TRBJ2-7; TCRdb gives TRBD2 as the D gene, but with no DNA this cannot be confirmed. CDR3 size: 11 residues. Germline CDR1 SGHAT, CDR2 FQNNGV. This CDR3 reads CATGLAYEQYF.

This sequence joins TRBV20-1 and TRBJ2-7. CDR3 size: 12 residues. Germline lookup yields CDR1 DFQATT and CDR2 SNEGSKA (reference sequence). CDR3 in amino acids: CSAPTGPYEQYF.

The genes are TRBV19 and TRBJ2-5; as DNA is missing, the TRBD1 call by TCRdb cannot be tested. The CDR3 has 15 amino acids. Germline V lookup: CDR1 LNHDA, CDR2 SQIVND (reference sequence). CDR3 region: CASSSPTGQGGTQYF.

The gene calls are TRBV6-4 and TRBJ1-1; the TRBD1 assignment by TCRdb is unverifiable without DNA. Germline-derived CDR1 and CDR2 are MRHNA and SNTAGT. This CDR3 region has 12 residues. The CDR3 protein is CASSDGASKAFF.

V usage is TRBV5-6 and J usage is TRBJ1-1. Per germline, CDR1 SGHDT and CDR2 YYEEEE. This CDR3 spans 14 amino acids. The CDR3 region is CASSWDRGLAEAFF. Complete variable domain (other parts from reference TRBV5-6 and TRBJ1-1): DAGVTQSPTHLIKTRGQQVTLRCSPKSGHDTVSWYQQALGQGPQFIFQYYEEEERQRGNFPDRFSGHQFPNYSSELNVNALLLGDSALYLCASSWDRGLAEAFFGQGTRLTVV.

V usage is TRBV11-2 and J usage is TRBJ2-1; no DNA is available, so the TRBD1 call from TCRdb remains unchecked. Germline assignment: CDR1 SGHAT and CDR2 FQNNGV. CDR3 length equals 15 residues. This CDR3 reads CASSLEGGRGREEFF.

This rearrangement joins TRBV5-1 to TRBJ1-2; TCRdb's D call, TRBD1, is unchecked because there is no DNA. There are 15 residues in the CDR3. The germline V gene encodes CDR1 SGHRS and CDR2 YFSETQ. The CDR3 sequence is CASSGWVQGRDGYTF.

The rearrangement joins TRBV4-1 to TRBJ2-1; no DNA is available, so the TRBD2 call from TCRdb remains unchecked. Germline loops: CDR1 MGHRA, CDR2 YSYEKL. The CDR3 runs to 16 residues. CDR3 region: CASSQDLAGGYNEQFF.

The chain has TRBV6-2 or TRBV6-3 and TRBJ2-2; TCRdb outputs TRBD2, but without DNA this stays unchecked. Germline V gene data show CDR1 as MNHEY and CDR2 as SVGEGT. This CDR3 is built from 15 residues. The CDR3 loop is CAVKGLAGYTGELFF.

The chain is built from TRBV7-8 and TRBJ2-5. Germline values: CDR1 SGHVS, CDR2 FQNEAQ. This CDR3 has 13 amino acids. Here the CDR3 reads CASRVAGEETQYF.

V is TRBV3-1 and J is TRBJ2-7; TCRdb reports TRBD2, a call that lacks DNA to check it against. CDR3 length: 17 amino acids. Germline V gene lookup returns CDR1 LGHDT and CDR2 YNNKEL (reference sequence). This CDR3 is CASSQFAGLTFSYEQYF.

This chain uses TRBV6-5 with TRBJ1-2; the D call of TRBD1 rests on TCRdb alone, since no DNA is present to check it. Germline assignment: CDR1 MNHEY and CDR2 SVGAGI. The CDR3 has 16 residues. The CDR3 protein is CASSYSGAGGRGGYTF.

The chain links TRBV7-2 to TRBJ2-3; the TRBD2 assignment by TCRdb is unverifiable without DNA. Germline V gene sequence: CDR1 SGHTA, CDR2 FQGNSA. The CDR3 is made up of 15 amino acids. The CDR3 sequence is CARGEKRGLVDTQYF.

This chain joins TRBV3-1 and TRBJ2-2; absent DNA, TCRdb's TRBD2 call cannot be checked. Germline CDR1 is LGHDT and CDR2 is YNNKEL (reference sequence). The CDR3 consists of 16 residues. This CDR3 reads CASSHPGGRNTGELFF.

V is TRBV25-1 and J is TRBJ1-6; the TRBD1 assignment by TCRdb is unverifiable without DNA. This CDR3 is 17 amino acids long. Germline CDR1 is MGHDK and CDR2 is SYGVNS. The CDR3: CASSENRGGAYNSPLHF.

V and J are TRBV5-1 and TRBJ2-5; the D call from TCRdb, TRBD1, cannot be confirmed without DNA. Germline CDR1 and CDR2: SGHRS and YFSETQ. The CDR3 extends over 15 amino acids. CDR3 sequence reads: CASSETRTGKETQYF.